Listed below are T cell receptor beta chains from one sample, sequenced in a study of long-term antiretroviral therapy in people with HIV. The repertoire was sequenced with immunoSEQ multiplex PCR; TCRdb's copy has only in-frame clones and lacks some. Here the sample spans about 7,000 clones, roughly 70% being singletons. Material: unsorted PBMCs, obtained 0.2 years after starting antiretroviral therapy. These receptors were collected from a man aged 40-50 years with HIV. Each CDR3 is given with its conserved first and last residue. The D gene is left open where the match is weak. Some rows mark clone size as missing; the rest say once, few, many or name a class of expanded clone.

>TRBJ2-7|TRBV5-4|.|few
TGTGCCCTTTCCTGGGGACTTCTCGAGCAGTACTTC
CALSWGLLEQYF
>TRBJ1-6|TRBV13|.|few
TGTGCCAGCAGCTTAGGAAGGCGGATGGGCCTCCACTTT
CASSLGRRMGLHF
>TRBJ2-3|TRBV6-1|.|.
TGTGCCAGCAGTGGACCCGTTCGGGGGGCCAAGGTGTCTGATACGCAGTATTTT
CASSGPVRGAKVSDTQYF
>TRBJ2-7|TRBV6-1|.|.
TGTGCCAGCAGTGCGAGGGGAACAACCTACGAGCAGTACTTC
CASSARGTTYEQYF
>TRBJ2-2|TRBV5-1|.|.
TGCGCCAGCTCCCTGGACGTTCCCGGGACCGGGGAGCTGTTTTTT
CASSLDVPGTGELFF
>TRBJ1-3|TRBV4-1|.|few
TGCGCCAGCAGCCAAGGCCGACCATTAAGCTCTGGAAACACCATATATTTT
CASSQGRPLSSGNTIYF
>TRBJ2-1|TRBV10-3|.|large
TGTGCCATCAGTGATGGGGGGGGCTTGGATGAGCAGTTCTTC
CAISDGGGLDEQFF
>TRBJ2-5|TRBV9|.|once
TGTGCCAGCAGCTACCCTGGGGAGACCCAGTACTTC
CASSYPGETQYF
>TRBJ1-1|TRBV4-1|TRBD1|.
TGCGCCAGCAGCCACGTACAGGGGAGGAACACTGAAGCTTTCTTT
CASSHVQGRNTEAFF
>TRBJ1-5|TRBV6-1|.|once
TGTGCCAGCAGTGTTGTTGGGCCCCAGCATTTT
CASSVVGPQHF
>TRBJ1-3|TRBV4-1|.|.
TGCGCCAGCAGCCAAGACCCAGCCGTTCTTTCTGGAAACACCATATATTTT
CASSQDPAVLSGNTIYF
>TRBJ1-2|TRBV16|.|.
TGTGCCAGCAGCCCCTTCAGCTATGGCTACACCTTC
CASSPFSYGYTF
>TRBJ1-1|TRBV19|TRBD1|.
TGTGCCACTAGACAGGGGGTGAACACTGAAGCTTTCTTT
CATRQGVNTEAFF
>TRBJ2-7|TRBV28|TRBD2|large
TGTGCCAGCAGTTTCGATACTAGCGGGGCCTCCTACGAGCAGTACTTC
CASSFDTSGASYEQYF
>TRBJ2-1|TRBV19|TRBD1|medium-sized
TGTGCCAGTAGTCCGGGACAGAACAATGAGCAGTTCTTC
CASSPGQNNEQFF
>TRBJ1-5|TRBV10-3|.|.
TGTGCCATCAGTGACCTAGGAGGGCAGCCCCAGCATTTT
CAISDLGGQPQHF
>TRBJ2-2|TRBV4-1|.|.
TGCGCCAGCAGCCAAGAGTCGTGGGGGGCATACACCGGGGAGCTGTTTTTT
CASSQESWGAYTGELFF
>TRBJ1-2|TRBV6-6|.|medium-sized
TGTGCCAGCAGTGATCAGGGGAACTATGGCTACACCTTC
CASSDQGNYGYTF
>TRBJ2-3|TRBV7-2|.|few
TGTGCCAGCAGACTGGAGAGAATCACAGATACGCAGTATTTT
CASRLERITDTQYF
>TRBJ1-2|TRBV19|TRBD1|.
TGTGCCAGTAGCGCACAGGGGACGGTTGGCTACACCTTC
CASSAQGTVGYTF
>TRBJ2-7|TRBV6-1|.|medium-sized
TGTGCCATTCGGAGCTACTACGAGCAGTACTTC
CAIRSYYEQYF
>TRBJ2-2|TRBV14|.|.
TGTGCCAGCAGGCCCCGAGGGCCACTCGGGGAGCTGTTTTTT
CASRPRGPLGELFF
>TRBJ2-2|TRBV19|.|once
TGTGCCAGTAGTATTTGGGGGGCCGGACTAAGCACCGGGGAGCTGTTTTTT
CASSIWGAGLSTGELFF
>TRBJ2-7|TRBV5-1|.|once
TGCGCCAGCACCTCAAACTGGGGATCTTACGAGCAGTACTTC
CASTSNWGSYEQYF
>TRBJ2-2|TRBV15|TRBD1|.
TGTGCCACCAGCAGAGGTCGGGACAGGGGGCTCCAAAGGAACACCGGGGAGCTGTTTTTT
CATSRGRDRGLQRNTGELFF
>TRBJ2-7|TRBV27|.|medium-sized
TGTGCCAGCAGTTTTTCCCTCGGGACGGTCCTCTACGAGCAGTACTTC
CASSFSLGTVLYEQYF
>TRBJ1-2|TRBV18|.|few
TGTGCCAGCTCAACCTCCGCTAAGGATGGCTACACCTTC
CASSTSAKDGYTF
>TRBJ1-4|TRBV7-9|.|.
TGTGCCAGCAGCTTACCCACAGAATTTAATGAAAAACTGTTTTTT
CASSLPTEFNEKLFF
>TRBJ2-5|TRBV10-3|TRBD1|.
TGCGCCATCAGTGAGGGGACAGAGGAGGAAAAAGAGACCCAGTACTTC
CAISEGTEEEKETQYF
>TRBJ1-1|TRBV6-1|.|once
TGTGCCAGCAGTGAATTTGACAGGTTGGACCTCCGAGACACTGAAGCTTTCTTT
CASSEFDRLDLRDTEAFF
>TRBJ2-1|TRBV9|TRBD2|.
TGTGCCAGCAGCGGACCTAGCGGGGGGGCTTACAATGAGCAGTTCTTC
CASSGPSGGAYNEQFF
>TRBJ2-3|TRBV5-1|.|.
TGCGCCAGCAGCTTGCCTAGCACAGATACGCAGTATTTT
CASSLPSTDTQYF
>TRBJ1-2|TRBV5-1|.|.
TGCGCCAGCAGCCTTAGTGGGGCTACGTATGGCTACACCTTC
CASSLSGATYGYTF
>TRBJ2-1|TRBV30|.|medium-sized
TGTGCCTGGAGTGTCGCCATTTACAATGAGCAGTTCTTC
CAWSVAIYNEQFF
>TRBJ1-2|TRBV9|TRBD1|.
TGTGCCAGCAGCTCCGACCCGGGACAGACAAGCAATGGCTACACCTTC
CASSSDPGQTSNGYTF
>TRBJ2-7|TRBV7-9|.|few
TGTGCCAGCAGCCGGGATTCATTCTACGAGCAGTACTTC
CASSRDSFYEQYF
>TRBJ2-7|TRBV18|.|.
TGTGCCAGCTCACCCACAGATTCCTACGAGCAGTACTTC
CASSPTDSYEQYF
>TRBJ2-7|TRBV6-5|TRBD2|.
TGTGCCAGCAGTTATTCCGGACTAGTAGACGAGCAGTACTTC
CASSYSGLVDEQYF
>TRBJ1-4|TRBV7-2|.|.
TGTGCCAGCAGCTTTTCAGGGGTTATGGGCGAAAAACTGTTTTTT
CASSFSGVMGEKLFF
>TRBJ1-2|TRBV2|.|.
TGTGCCAGCAGTGAAGCCGGGGGCAACTATGGCTACACCTTC
CASSEAGGNYGYTF
>TRBJ2-3|TRBV18|.|.
TGTGCCAGCTCGCCTCTTAGCACAGATACGCAGTATTTT
CASSPLSTDTQYF
>TRBJ2-1|TRBV11-1|TRBD1|.
TGTGCCAGCAGCTTAGCCGGGACAGGGGCTTTGGATGAGCAGTTCTTC
CASSLAGTGALDEQFF
>TRBJ1-4|TRBV4-1|TRBD1|.
TGCGCCAGCAGCCAAGATGTGACAGGGGACGACTTCCCCAATGAAAAACTGTTTTTT
CASSQDVTGDDFPNEKLFF
>TRBJ1-6|TRBV11-2|.|.
TGTGCCAGCAGCTTAGATCTTGGCAGGAATAATTCACCCCTCCACTTT
CASSLDLGRNNSPLHF
>TRBJ2-5|TRBV15|TRBD2|few
TGTGCCACCAGCAGCGTCCTAGCGGGGCAAGAGACCCAGTACTTC
CATSSVLAGQETQYF